These T cell receptor beta chains were read from a single sample in a study of blood T cell repertoires in COVID-19. Profiled with immunoSEQ multiplex PCR; TCRdb holds only in-frame clones, not every one. The data show 250,000 to 350,000 clones, 80% to 85% seen once. The sample consisted of peripheral blood. All receptors derive from an older person with COVID-19, enrolled during active disease. The CDR3 runs from the conserved cysteine through the conserved F or W. A D gene is named only where the DNA matches it firmly. Size tells how often a clone was seen (once, few, many) or the class of an expanded clone, and some rows leave it out.

CDR3 DNA,CDR3 protein,D gene,J gene,clone size,V gene
TGTGCCAGCTCACCAAGGGTGCCGGGCCAGGGGACCACTGAAGCTTTCTTT,CASSPRVPGQGTTEAFF,.,TRBJ1-1,.,TRBV18
TGTGCCAGCTCACCAAGTGCCTACGGCCAGGGTCCATCCTACGAGCAGTACTTC,CASSPSAYGQGPSYEQYF,.,TRBJ2-7,many,TRBV18
TGTGCCAGCAGCGATGCAGGGGTTGGGGCCAACGTCCTGACTTTC,CASSDAGVGANVLTF,.,TRBJ2-6,.,TRBV6-5
TGTGCCAGTAGTATTCGAGAAGATCAGCCCCAGCATTTT,CASSIREDQPQHF,.,TRBJ1-5,few,TRBV19
TGTGCCAGCAGCCTCCGACAGGGCAGCAATCAGCCCCAGCATTTT,CASSLRQGSNQPQHF,TRBD1,TRBJ1-5,.,TRBV4-2
TGTGCCAGCAGCTTAGTAGGGGCTAGTGGTTCGGGAGATACGCAGTATTTT,CASSLVGASGSGDTQYF,.,TRBJ2-3,.,TRBV7-2
TGTGCCAGCAAGGGGAGGTCTGGAAACACCATATATTTT,CASKGRSGNTIYF,.,TRBJ1-3,.,TRBV2
TGTGCCAGCGAGGGCTCTCAGCGGGGGGGCACAGATACGCAGTATTTT,CASEGSQRGGTDTQYF,TRBD2,TRBJ2-3,.,TRBV3-1/TRBV3-2
TGTGCCACGCATTCGGGGTATAATTCACCCCTCCACTTT,CATHSGYNSPLHF,.,TRBJ1-6,few,TRBV15
TGTGCCAGCAGTGCGGGGGGGAGCTCTGGAAACACCATATATTTT,CASSAGGSSGNTIYF,.,TRBJ1-3,once,TRBV25-1
TGTGCCTGGACGTCCTTTAACACTGAAGCTTTCTTT,CAWTSFNTEAFF,.,TRBJ1-1,.,TRBV30